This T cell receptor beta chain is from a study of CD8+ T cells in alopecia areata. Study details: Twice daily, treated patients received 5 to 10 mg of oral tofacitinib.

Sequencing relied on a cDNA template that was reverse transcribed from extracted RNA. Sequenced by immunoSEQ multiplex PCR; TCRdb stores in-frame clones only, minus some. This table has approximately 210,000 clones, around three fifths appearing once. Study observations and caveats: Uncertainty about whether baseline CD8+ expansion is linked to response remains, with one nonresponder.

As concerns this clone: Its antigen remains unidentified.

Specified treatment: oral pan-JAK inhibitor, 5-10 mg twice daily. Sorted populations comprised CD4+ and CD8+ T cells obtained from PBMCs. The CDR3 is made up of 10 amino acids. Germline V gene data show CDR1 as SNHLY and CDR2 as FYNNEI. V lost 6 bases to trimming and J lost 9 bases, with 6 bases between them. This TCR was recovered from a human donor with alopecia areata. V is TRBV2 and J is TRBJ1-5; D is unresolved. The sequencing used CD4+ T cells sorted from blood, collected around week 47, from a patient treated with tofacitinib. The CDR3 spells CASRWGPQHF. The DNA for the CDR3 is TGTGCCAGCAGGTGGGGGCCCCAGCATTTT.